The 9 T cell receptor beta chains listed next were all sequenced from one sample in a study of spatial heterogeneity in lung cancer. TCRdb reprocessed the 5' RACE reads via MiXCR and lists one record per CDR3 protein. The table has fewer than 2,500 distinct CDR3 sequences, roughly 26% seen once. As for time point: blood at routine non-recurrence follow-up after resection. Sample: PBMCs, taken at follow-up. These receptors were taken from a male donor with early-stage non-small cell lung cancer.

This clonotype was found a few times. For a library built for alpha chains, this beta chain is a stray read; little rests on its size. The gene calls are TRBV6-2 or TRBV6-3 and TRBJ2-1, with a possible D match to TRBD2 (6 bases). This CDR3 is built from 15 residues. V dropped 7 bases and J dropped 3 bases, with 16 bases sitting between them. Germline V lookup: CDR1 MNHEY, CDR2 SVGEGT. CDR3 amino acids: CASTLGRLDYNEQFF. CDR3 sequence (DNA): TGTGCCAGCACTCTAGGGAGACTAGACTACAATGAGCAGTTCTTC.

Relative to its sample, this clonotype is medium-sized. Because the library targeted alpha chains, this beta chain is an off-target read whose size means little. V and J are TRBV10-3 and TRBJ2-3; D is possibly TRBD1 (5 bases). The V end was cut by 10 bases, the J end by 3 bases, with 11 bases between. The germline CDR1 and CDR2 sequences are ENHRY and SYGVKD. The CDR3 is made up of 12 amino acids. The CDR3 spells CASADRTDTQYF. CDR3 nucleotide sequence: TGTGCCAGCGCTGACAGAACAGATACGCAGTATTTT.

For this clonotype: A library made for alpha chains picked up this beta chain off target, so its size means little. The chain couples TRBV28 to TRBJ2-4; maybe TRBD1 (5 bases). CDR3 length equals 13 residues. Germline CDR1 is MDHEN and CDR2 is SYDVKM. Trimming shortened V by 9 bases and J by 8 bases, and 17 bases separated the two germline ends. The CDR3 loop is CASQGFRKDIQYF. The CDR3 DNA is TGTGCCAGTCAGGGATTCCGAAAAGACATTCAGTACTTC.

This clonotype was counted between two and nine times. One end of the junction fails to match germline, which may point to a read error. This beta chain is off target for a library built for alpha chains, so its abundance means little. The chain has TRBV7-8 and TRBJ2-4; D is uncertain. This CDR3 region has 14 residues. Germline-derived CDR1 and CDR2 are SGHVS and FQNEAQ. CDR3 DNA sequence: TGTGCCAGCAGTTTAGGTGCGGTCGAAAACATTCAGTACTTC. Translation gives CASSLGAVENIQYF.

To note about this clonotype: This beta chain represents an off-target read in a library built for alpha chains; its size is of limited meaning. The chain has TRBV4-1 and TRBJ2-4, with 12 bases matching TRBD2. This CDR3 is built from 18 residues. CDR1 is MGHRA and CDR2 is YSYEKL in the germline V gene. V gave up 1 base and J gave up 1 base; unmatched junction bases: 5. DNA for the CDR3: TGCGCCAGCAGCCAAGCGACTAGCGGGAGTGGGGCCAAAAACATTCAGTACTTC. Amino acid sequence: CASSQATSGSGAKNIQYF.

Remarks on this clonotype: This beta chain turned up in a library designed for alpha chains; as an off-target read, its abundance says little. The J gene is TRBJ2-1, the V gene TRBV7-9; D possibly corresponds to TRBD2 (5 bases). Trimming left V 3 bases short and J 9 bases short, with 12 bases between. CDR3 length equals 13 residues. CDR1 SEHNR and CDR2 FQNEAQ come from the germline V gene (reference sequence). The DNA for the CDR3 is TGTGCCAGCAGCTTCCCGTTGGCGGGTGAGCAGTTCTTC. This translates into CASSFPLAGEQFF.

Comment on this clonotype: As an off-target read in a library built for alpha chains, this beta chain has a frequency of little significance. This sequence joins TRBV4-3 and TRBJ2-3, with TRBD2 matching 8 bases. With V trimmed by 4 bases and J by 1 base, 16 bases remained unmatched. The CDR3 extends over 19 amino acids. The germline gives CDR1 LGHNA, CDR2 YSLEER. The CDR3 here is CASSPTGTGGRSGTDTQYF. CDR3 nucleotides: TGCGCCAGCAGCCCGACGGGAACGGGAGGGCGTTCGGGCACAGATACGCAGTATTTT.

This clonotype has a handful of counts. This beta chain is off target for a library built for alpha chains, so its abundance means little. The V call is TRBV7-2, the J call TRBJ2-7, with 11 bases fitting TRBD2. Germline trimming cut 1 base from V and 3 bases from J; bases unmatched to any gene: 8. This CDR3 is built from 17 residues. Per germline, CDR1 SGHTA and CDR2 FQGNSA. This CDR3 reads CASSLGFSGREDYEQYF. The CDR3 DNA follows: TGTGCCAGCAGCTTAGGTTTTAGCGGGAGGGAAGACTACGAGCAGTACTTC.

Remarks on this clonotype: Being off target in a library aimed at alpha chains, this beta chain has a size of little meaning. This chain joins TRBV6-2 or TRBV6-3 and TRBJ1-1; the D gene is possibly TRBD1 (6 bases). Per the germline V gene, CDR1 is MNHEY and CDR2 is SVGEGT. The CDR3 has 13 amino acids. V was cut by 2 bases and J by 4 bases, with 8 bases left in between. The CDR3 bases are TGTGCCAGCAGTTACCAGGGGACCACTGAAGCTTTCTTT. Amino acids: CASSYQGTTEAFF.